The rows below give T cell receptor beta chains drawn from one sample of a study of CD8 T cells in ankylosing spondylitis. Via MiXCR, TCRdb re-called the 5' RACE reads, giving one row per CDR3 protein. The profile shows about 340,000 distinct CDR3 sequences, 8% of them singletons. The source material was blood, either unsorted or a sorted T cell fraction (not recorded which). These receptors were collected from a male donor with ankylosing spondylitis. Both conserved end residues are part of each CDR3. D genes are given only for firm matches. Clone size appears in some rows only: once, few, many, or a class for an expanded clone.

.,TRBJ2-5,.,TRBV7-3,TGTGCCAGCAGCTTAATAGGGGGGATCTTGGAGACCCAGTACTTC,CASSLIGGILETQYF
many,TRBJ2-7,.,TRBV4-1,TGCGCCAGCAGCCCTACCGGGGTCGGATACGAGCAGTACTTC,CASSPTGVGYEQYF
few,TRBJ2-2,.,TRBV6-2/TRBV6-3,TGTGCCAGCAGTTCAGCGGGCGGAACCGGGGAGCTGTTTTTT,CASSSAGGTGELFF
many,TRBJ2-6,.,TRBV29-1,TGCAGCGTTGCCTCCCATCCTAACGCTGGGGCCAACGTCCTGACTTTC,CSVASHPNAGANVLTF
.,TRBJ1-5,.,TRBV11-2,TGTGCCAGCAGCTTAGATGCAGGGAACAATCAGCCCCAGCATTTT,CASSLDAGNNQPQHF
.,TRBJ2-7,TRBD2,TRBV9,TGTGCCAGCAGCCCACGACTAGCGGGAGGGAACTACGAGCAGTACTTC,CASSPRLAGGNYEQYF
many,TRBJ2-1,.,TRBV12-3/TRBV12-4,TGTGCCAGCAGTTTAAGAGCGGGCTTCTACAATGAGCAGTTCTTC,CASSLRAGFYNEQFF
few,TRBJ2-7,.,TRBV5-1,TGCGCCAGCAGCGATAGTGCGGGCGGCTACGAGCAGTACTTC,CASSDSAGGYEQYF
many,TRBJ1-1,TRBD1,TRBV20-1,TGCAGTGCTTTTTCTCGAGGACAGGGGATCACTGAAGCTTTCTTT,CSAFSRGQGITEAFF
.,TRBJ2-1,TRBD2,TRBV7-6,TGTGCCAGCAGCTTAGCGCTCCCAGGTTGGACTAGCGGGAATTGGTACAATGAGCAGTTCTTC,CASSLALPGWTSGNWYNEQFF
few,TRBJ2-3,TRBD2,TRBV6-2/TRBV6-3,TGTGCCAGCAGTTACCGGGTAGCGGGATTCACAGATACGCAGTATTTT,CASSYRVAGFTDTQYF
.,TRBJ2-3,TRBD2,TRBV20-1,TGCAGTGCCACCTCGCCTCGAGCGGGAGACGCCAGCACAGATACGCAGTATTTT,CSATSPRAGDASTDTQYF
many,TRBJ2-5,.,TRBV7-2,TGTGCCAGCAGTCAAGGGACATTGTACCAAGAGACCCAGTACTTC,CASSQGTLYQETQYF
few,TRBJ1-1,TRBD1,TRBV5-1,TGCGCCAGCAGCTTAGACAGGGGTGTAGCTTTCTTT,CASSLDRGVAFF
many,TRBJ2-3,.,TRBV28,TGTGCCAGCAGCACAGGACGGACTAGCACAGATACGCAGTATTTT,CASSTGRTSTDTQYF
.,TRBJ2-1,.,TRBV15,TGTGCCACCAGCAGAGGAAAGGGGACAACCTACAATGAGCAGTTCTTC,CATSRGKGTTYNEQFF
many,TRBJ1-1,.,TRBV19,TGTGCCAGTAGTATCCAATTCATCGCGAACACTGAAGCTTTCTTT,CASSIQFIANTEAFF
.,TRBJ2-1,.,TRBV7-9,TGTGCCAGCGGATTCGCGGGAAGCTCCTACAATGAGCAGTTCTTC,CASGFAGSSYNEQFF
few,TRBJ1-4,.,TRBV7-2,TGTGCCAGCAGCGCTACAAGGGGGGGGGAAAAACTGTTTTTT,CASSATRGGEKLFF
few,TRBJ2-7,TRBD1,TRBV5-1,TGCGCCAGCAGCATGGCCGGGACAGGTATCTCCTACGAGCAGTACTTC,CASSMAGTGISYEQYF
.,TRBJ1-1,TRBD1,TRBV29-1,TGCAGCTCCTGGACAGGGACAAACACTGAAGCTTTCTTT,CSSWTGTNTEAFF
many,TRBJ2-1,TRBD2,TRBV28,TGTGCCAGCAGTTTAGCGGGAGGGCCTTTTGAGAATGAGCAGTTCTTC,CASSLAGGPFENEQFF
many,TRBJ2-7,TRBD2,TRBV7-2,TGTGCCAGCAGCCTAGCGGGAGGGTCTTCCTACGAGCAGTACTTC,CASSLAGGSSYEQYF
few,TRBJ2-7,.,TRBV12-3/TRBV12-4,TGTGCCAGCAGTTTCGTGGGCCCCTACGAGCAGTACTTC,CASSFVGPYEQYF
.,TRBJ2-2,.,TRBV11-3,TGTGCCAGCAGCAAGGTCCAGGGGGGCGGGGAGCTGTTTTTT,CASSKVQGGGELFF
many,TRBJ2-1,.,TRBV10-3,TGTGCCATCAGGCCCGGGCAGGGTCTGGAATACAATGAGCAGTTCTTC,CAIRPGQGLEYNEQFF
many,TRBJ2-1,TRBD2,TRBV29-1,TGCAGCGTTCTATGGACGGGAGGGCCTCTGAGCTCCTACAATGAGCAGTTCTTC,CSVLWTGGPLSSYNEQFF
.,TRBJ1-1,.,TRBV5-1,TGCGCCAGCAGCTTGGCCGGGTTTCGGAACACTGAAGCTTTCTTT,CASSLAGFRNTEAFF
few,TRBJ2-7,.,TRBV6-1,TGTGCCAGCAGCCCCCAACCGGGGTCTCTCTACGAGCAGTACTTC,CASSPQPGSLYEQYF
few,TRBJ2-7,.,TRBV15,TGTGCCACCAGCAGAGATGAAATGGGGGAGCAGTACTTC,CATSRDEMGEQYF
few,TRBJ1-4,.,TRBV4-1,TGCGCCAGCAGCCACAACAGGGCGTCTAATGAAAAACTGTTTTTT,CASSHNRASNEKLFF
.,TRBJ2-7,TRBD1,TRBV7-9,TGTGCCAGCAGCTTATGGGACAGCCAGGGAGAAGGGGAGCAGTACTTC,CASSLWDSQGEGEQYF
.,TRBJ2-1,.,TRBV6-1,TGTGCCAGCAGTGAATTTGAGTTTGAGACATGGTACAATGAGCAGTTCTTC,CASSEFEFETWYNEQFF
many,TRBJ2-1,TRBD1,TRBV9,TGTGCCAGCAGCTACCGGGACAGGCGTGTATACAATGAGCAGTTCTTC,CASSYRDRRVYNEQFF
.,TRBJ1-6,TRBD1,TRBV4-1,TGCGCCAGCAGCCAGTACGCGTCGACAGGGGAAAATTCACCCCTCCACTTT,CASSQYASTGENSPLHF
many,TRBJ2-7,.,TRBV25-1,TGTGCCAGCAGTGTTAGCTCCTACGAGCAGTACTTC,CASSVSSYEQYF
few,TRBJ2-3,.,TRBV29-1,TGCAGCGTTGAAGACCCAACCCAGGGGTGGGAAGCAGATACGCAGTATTTT,CSVEDPTQGWEADTQYF
few,TRBJ1-5,.,TRBV4-2,TGTGCCAGCAGCGAGACGTATCAGGGCAATCAGCCCCAGCATTTT,CASSETYQGNQPQHF
few,TRBJ2-1,.,TRBV2,TGTGCCAGCATCCCAGGGGTGACCCAGATCTATGAGCAGTTCTTC,CASIPGVTQIYEQFF
few,TRBJ2-1,.,TRBV6-5,TGTGCCAGCAGTTACTTAGCGTCCAGCAGCGAGAAGCTCTTC,CASSYLASSSEKLF
many,TRBJ2-7,TRBD2,TRBV25-1,TGTGCCAGCAGTGCAGCGGGGGAGCCCTACGAGCAGTACTTC,CASSAAGEPYEQYF
many,TRBJ1-4,.,TRBV29-1,TGCAGCGTGACCACGGCACTCTCCGAAAAACTGTTTTTT,CSVTTALSEKLFF
many,TRBJ2-7,.,TRBV5-1,TGTGCCAGCAGCTTTAGCGGTACCTACGAGCAGTACTTC,CASSFSGTYEQYF
few,TRBJ1-2,.,TRBV18,TGTGCCAGCTCACGGGACGGAGACTATGGCTACACCTTC,CASSRDGDYGYTF
many,TRBJ1-5,.,TRBV4-1,TGCGCCAGCAGCCAAGACAGGAGGTCGTTTCAGCCCCAGCATTTT,CASSQDRRSFQPQHF
few,TRBJ2-5,TRBD1,TRBV5-1,TGCGCCAGCAGACAGGGGGAAGGGACCCAGTACTTC,CASRQGEGTQYF
many,TRBJ2-3,.,TRBV5-1,TGCGCCAGCAGCTTGACGGGGAGCTTCACAGATACGCAGTATTTT,CASSLTGSFTDTQYF
.,TRBJ2-1,TRBD2,TRBV7-3,TGTGCCAGCAGTCCTACCGGGACTAGCGGTAGTGATGAGCAGTTCTTC,CASSPTGTSGSDEQFF
few,TRBJ2-2,.,TRBV29-1,TGCAGCGTCACGGAGCGGGCCTCGAACACCGGGGAGCTGTTTTTT,CSVTERASNTGELFF
.,TRBJ1-1,TRBD1,TRBV7-8,TGTGCCAGCAGCCCCCAGGACAGGTCCACTGAAGCTTTCTTT,CASSPQDRSTEAFF
few,TRBJ2-2,TRBD1,TRBV29-1,TGCAGCGTAGCCGGGACAGCGAACACCGGGGAGCTGTTTTTT,CSVAGTANTGELFF
.,TRBJ1-6,.,TRBV6-4,TGTGCCAGCAGTGAAGTCCAGGGGAGGCCCCTCCACTTT,CASSEVQGRPLHF
few,TRBJ2-2,.,TRBV12-3/TRBV12-4,TGTGCCAGCAGTACGACCAACACCGGGGAGCTGTTTTTT,CASSTTNTGELFF
few,TRBJ2-2,TRBD1,TRBV5-1,TGCGCCAGCAGCCTTACCTGGGACAGGAGCACCGGGGAGCTGTTTTTT,CASSLTWDRSTGELFF